The 17 T cell receptor beta chains presented below share a single source sample, sequenced in a study of molecular identifiers for immune sequencing clone quantification. TCRdb analysed the PCR reads with MiXCR anew, one entry per CDR3 protein. The sample records approximately 630,000 distinct CDR3 sequences, roughly 23% being singletons. Sequencing was done on a sample of naive CD8+ T cells from blood, with Jurkat cell RNA spiked in. The subset denotes: FACS-sorted CD8+CD4-CCR7+CD45RA+ naive T cells. These receptors came from a human donor in good health. Some libraries in this study had Jurkat cell RNA spiked in.

The sample holds many counts of this clonotype. This chain links TRBV18 with TRBJ1-5; maybe TRBD1 (5 bases). The germline gives CDR1 KGHSH, CDR2 LQKENI. The CDR3 is made up of 14 amino acids. Trimming removed 0 bases from V and 4 bases from J, with 7 bases in between. The CDR3 loop is CASSPPGPNQPQHF. DNA of the CDR3: TGTGCCAGCTCACCACCGGGACCTAATCAGCCCCAGCATTTT.

Ten or more counts support this clonotype. The V call is TRBV4-3, the J call TRBJ1-5, with no clear D. The CDR3 covers 14 residues. Trimming pared 1 base from V and 6 bases from J, leaving 10 bases between. The germline CDR1 and CDR2 sequences are LGHNA and YSLEER. Here the CDR3 reads CASSQGVGVQPQHF. As DNA, the CDR3 is TGCGCCAGCAGCCAAGGAGTAGGTGTTCAGCCCCAGCATTTT.

The chain links TRBV27 to TRBJ2-1; D is unresolved. V was pared by 6 bases and J by 4 bases, with 19 bases between. Germline values: CDR1 MNHEY, CDR2 SMNVEV (reference sequence). The CDR3 contains 16 residues. CDR3: CASRLVGWSMYNEQFF. In DNA form, the CDR3 reads TGTGCCAGCAGGTTGGTTGGGTGGTCTATGTACAATGAGCAGTTCTTC.

This clonotype occurred a few times. V is TRBV13 and J is TRBJ2-1; D remains unclear. V was clipped by 0 bases and J by 9 bases, with 9 bases between them. CDR1 is PRHDT and CDR2 is FYEKMQ in the germline V gene (reference sequence). CDR3 size: 13 residues. CDR3 loop: CASSLGTLGEQFF. CDR3 bases: TGTGCCAGCAGCTTAGGGACATTGGGTGAGCAGTTCTTC.

The gene calls are TRBV12-5 and TRBJ2-5; 7 bases are shared with TRBD2. Trimming cost V 4 bases and J 3 bases; bases outside gene matches: 8. CDR3 length equals 15 residues. Per germline, CDR1 LGHNT and CDR2 FRNRAP. Here the CDR3 reads CASGSYGGGEETQYF. In nucleotides, the CDR3 is TGTGCTAGTGGTTCGTATGGGGGAGGGGAAGAGACCCAGTACTTC.

Remarks on this clonotype: A much larger clone is a single base away; this may be a read error. The V call is TRBV7-9, the J call TRBJ1-1, with D perhaps TRBD1 (5 bases). V dropped 4 bases and J dropped 8 bases, with 11 bases sitting between them. The CDR3 totals 12 residues. CDR1 and CDR2 (germline): SEHNR, FQNEAQ (reference sequence). In nucleotides, the CDR3 is TGTGCCAGCAGCTGGGGGAGAGGGGAAGCTTTCTTT. Amino acids: CASSWGRGEAFF.

The CDR3 loop is CASTPGEGVNTEAFF. CDR3 coding DNA: TGTGCCAGCACCCCGGGAGAGGGAGTGAACACTGAAGCTTTCTTT. The genes are TRBV28 and TRBJ1-1; D is unresolved. There are 15 residues in the CDR3. V lost 7 bases and J 0 bases, leaving 15 bases between the germline ends. CDR1 and CDR2 from the germline V gene are MDHEN and SYDVKM. The variable domain in full, with the rest retrieved from reference TRBV28 and TRBJ1-1, is DVKVTQSSRYLVKRTGEKVFLECVQDMDHENMFWYRQDPGLGLRLIYFSYDVKMKEKGDIPEGYSVSREKKERFSLILESASTNQTSMYLCASTPGEGVNTEAFFGQGTRLTVV.

This clonotype was picked up a small number of times. The chain combines TRBV6-6 with TRBJ1-2; no reliable D call. This CDR3 contains 11 residues. Looked up from germline, CDR1 is MNHNY and CDR2 is SVGAGI (reference sequence). Trimming stripped 6 bases from V and 8 bases from J, with 10 bases between. This chain's CDR3 is CASSPLRGYTF. The CDR3 DNA reads as TGTGCCAGCAGCCCTCTCCGCGGCTACACCTTC.

In its sample, this clonotype was seen many times. The chain links TRBV10-3 to TRBJ2-3; 7 positions agree with TRBD1. This CDR3 contains 15 residues. Germline-derived CDR1 and CDR2 are ENHRY and SYGVKD. V dropped 3 bases and J dropped 2; count of bases not matched to a gene: 5. CDR3 nucleotides: TGTGCCATCAGTGAAGGGACAGCCACCACAGATACGCAGTATTTT. The encoded protein is CAISEGTATTDTQYF.

Notes on this clonotype: A much bigger clone sits one base away, suggesting this may be a read error. The chain has TRBV27 and TRBJ1-1; 8 positions agree with TRBD1. Germline V gives CDR1 MNHEY, CDR2 SMNVEV (reference sequence). There are 16 residues in the CDR3. For the CDR3, the DNA is TGTGTCAGCAGTTTTTCTCAGGGGGCGCGGGGCACTGAAGCTTTCTTT. Residues: CVSSFSQGARGTEAFF.

The chain couples TRBV11-2 to TRBJ2-7, with 11 nucleotides matching TRBD1. J gave up 3 bases and V 10 bases, and 8 bases lay outside the gene matches. This CDR3 comprises 14 residues. Germline V gives CDR1 SGHAT, CDR2 FQNNGV. CDR3 in amino acids: CATSPGTGGYEQYF. In nucleotides, the CDR3 is TGTGCCACTTCGCCCGGGACAGGGGGCTACGAGCAGTACTTC.

This clonotype appeared many times. The chain couples TRBV9 to TRBJ2-1, with D perhaps matching TRBD1 (6 bases). Germline loops: CDR1 SGDLS, CDR2 YYNGEE. V was shortened by 3 bases and J by 9 bases, with 22 bases between the two germline ends. The CDR3 totals 16 residues. The CDR3: CASSANSLPGDGEQFF. CDR3 DNA: TGTGCCAGCAGCGCCAATAGCCTCCCAGGGGACGGTGAGCAGTTCTTC.

Many counts were recorded for this clonotype. This chain uses TRBV29-1 with TRBJ1-5; the D gene is possibly TRBD1 (6 bases). V lost 4 bases and J 3 bases, leaving 10 bases between the germline ends. The germline V gene has CDR1 SQVTM and CDR2 ANQGSEA. The CDR3 has 13 residues. In DNA, the CDR3 is TGCAGCGTTGCAGGGGTAAACAATCAGCCCCAGCATTTT. Its translation: CSVAGVNNQPQHF.

Remarks on this clonotype: This may arise from a read error, as a much more abundant clone is one base away. V is TRBV29-1 and J is TRBJ2-2; 7 bases are a match to TRBD2. The CDR3 sequence is 13 residues long. Germline V gene lookup returns CDR1 SQVTM and CDR2 ANQGSEA. The DNA of the CDR3 is TGCGGCACAACCGGGGGGAGAGACGGGGAGCTGTTTTTT. Translating it yields CGTTGGRDGELFF.

This clonotype appeared a few times. This CDR3 reads CASSLGGTPGGPEAFF. The CDR3 DNA reads as TGTGCCAGCAGCTTAGGGGGGACACCCGGGGGGCCCGAAGCTTTCTTT. This sequence joins TRBV13 and TRBJ1-1, with D possibly TRBD1 on 6 matching bases. The CDR3 is 16 amino acids. V lost 0 bases, J lost 8 bases, and 19 bases lay in between. Germline CDR1 and CDR2: PRHDT and FYEKMQ (reference sequence).

In this sample, this clonotype turned up many times. The J gene is TRBJ2-7, the V gene TRBV28, with TRBD2 identical over 13 bases. Per germline, CDR1 MDHEN and CDR2 SYDVKM. The V gene end was trimmed by 6 bases and the J gene end by 3 bases; junction bases not matched to a gene: 2. This CDR3 is built from 14 residues. The CDR3 spells CASSGTSGNYEQYF. In nucleotides, the CDR3 is TGTGCCAGCAGCGGGACTAGCGGGAACTACGAGCAGTACTTC.

About this clonotype itself: This could be a read error, since a much larger clone is one nucleotide away. This chain uses TRBV20-1 with TRBJ2-5; TRBD2 matches 7 bases. The CDR3 loop spans 16 amino acids. V dropped 1 base and J dropped 1; count of bases not matched to a gene: 9. The germline V gene has CDR1 DFQATT and CDR2 SNEGSKA (reference sequence). CDR3 loop: CSARVSSWEGQETQYF. DNA of the CDR3: TGCAGTGCTAGAGTTAGTTCGTGGGAGGGCCAAGAGACCCAGTACTTC.